One TCR beta chain is described in this entry. Its antigen is still unknown. The data derive from a study of a mutant IDH1 vaccine in newly diagnosed glioma. Time point described: week 23, last vaccination. All doses held 300 ug of mutant IDH1 20-mer peptide, with topical imiquimod. Trimming cost V 0 bases and J 5 bases, with 5 bases left between them. CDR1 is SGHTA, CDR2 FQGNSA, per germline. The CDR3 length is 13 residues. The protocol was immunoSEQ multiplex PCR, while the TCRdb copy is restricted to in-frame clones and leaves out a portion. The profile covers 58,000 or so clones, with more than 75% appearing a single time and approximately 1.5% taken by the ten largest.

This TCR derives from a man aged 35 to 55 with glioma. The sequencing here drew on PBMCs, taken from a glioma patient whose treatment included an IDH1 peptide vaccine. The chain recombines TRBV7-2 with TRBJ2-1; unclear D gene. Here the CDR3 reads CASSLAYNNEQFF. CDR3 coding DNA: TGTGCCAGCAGCTTAGCTTATAACAATGAGCAGTTCTTC.